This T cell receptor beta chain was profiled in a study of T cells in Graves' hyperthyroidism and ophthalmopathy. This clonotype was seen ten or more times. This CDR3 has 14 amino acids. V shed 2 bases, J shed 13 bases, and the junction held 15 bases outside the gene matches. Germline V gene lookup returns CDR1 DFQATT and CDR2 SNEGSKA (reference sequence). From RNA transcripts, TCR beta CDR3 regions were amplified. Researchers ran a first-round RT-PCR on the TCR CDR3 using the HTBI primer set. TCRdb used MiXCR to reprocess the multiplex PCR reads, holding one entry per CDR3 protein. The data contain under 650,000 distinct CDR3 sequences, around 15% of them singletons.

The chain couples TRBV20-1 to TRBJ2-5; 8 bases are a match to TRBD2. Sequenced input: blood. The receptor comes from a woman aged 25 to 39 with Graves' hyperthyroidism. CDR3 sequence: CSARTQLQAGEGYF. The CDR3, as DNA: TGCAGTGCTAGAACCCAACTCCAAGCGGGAGAGGGGTACTTC.